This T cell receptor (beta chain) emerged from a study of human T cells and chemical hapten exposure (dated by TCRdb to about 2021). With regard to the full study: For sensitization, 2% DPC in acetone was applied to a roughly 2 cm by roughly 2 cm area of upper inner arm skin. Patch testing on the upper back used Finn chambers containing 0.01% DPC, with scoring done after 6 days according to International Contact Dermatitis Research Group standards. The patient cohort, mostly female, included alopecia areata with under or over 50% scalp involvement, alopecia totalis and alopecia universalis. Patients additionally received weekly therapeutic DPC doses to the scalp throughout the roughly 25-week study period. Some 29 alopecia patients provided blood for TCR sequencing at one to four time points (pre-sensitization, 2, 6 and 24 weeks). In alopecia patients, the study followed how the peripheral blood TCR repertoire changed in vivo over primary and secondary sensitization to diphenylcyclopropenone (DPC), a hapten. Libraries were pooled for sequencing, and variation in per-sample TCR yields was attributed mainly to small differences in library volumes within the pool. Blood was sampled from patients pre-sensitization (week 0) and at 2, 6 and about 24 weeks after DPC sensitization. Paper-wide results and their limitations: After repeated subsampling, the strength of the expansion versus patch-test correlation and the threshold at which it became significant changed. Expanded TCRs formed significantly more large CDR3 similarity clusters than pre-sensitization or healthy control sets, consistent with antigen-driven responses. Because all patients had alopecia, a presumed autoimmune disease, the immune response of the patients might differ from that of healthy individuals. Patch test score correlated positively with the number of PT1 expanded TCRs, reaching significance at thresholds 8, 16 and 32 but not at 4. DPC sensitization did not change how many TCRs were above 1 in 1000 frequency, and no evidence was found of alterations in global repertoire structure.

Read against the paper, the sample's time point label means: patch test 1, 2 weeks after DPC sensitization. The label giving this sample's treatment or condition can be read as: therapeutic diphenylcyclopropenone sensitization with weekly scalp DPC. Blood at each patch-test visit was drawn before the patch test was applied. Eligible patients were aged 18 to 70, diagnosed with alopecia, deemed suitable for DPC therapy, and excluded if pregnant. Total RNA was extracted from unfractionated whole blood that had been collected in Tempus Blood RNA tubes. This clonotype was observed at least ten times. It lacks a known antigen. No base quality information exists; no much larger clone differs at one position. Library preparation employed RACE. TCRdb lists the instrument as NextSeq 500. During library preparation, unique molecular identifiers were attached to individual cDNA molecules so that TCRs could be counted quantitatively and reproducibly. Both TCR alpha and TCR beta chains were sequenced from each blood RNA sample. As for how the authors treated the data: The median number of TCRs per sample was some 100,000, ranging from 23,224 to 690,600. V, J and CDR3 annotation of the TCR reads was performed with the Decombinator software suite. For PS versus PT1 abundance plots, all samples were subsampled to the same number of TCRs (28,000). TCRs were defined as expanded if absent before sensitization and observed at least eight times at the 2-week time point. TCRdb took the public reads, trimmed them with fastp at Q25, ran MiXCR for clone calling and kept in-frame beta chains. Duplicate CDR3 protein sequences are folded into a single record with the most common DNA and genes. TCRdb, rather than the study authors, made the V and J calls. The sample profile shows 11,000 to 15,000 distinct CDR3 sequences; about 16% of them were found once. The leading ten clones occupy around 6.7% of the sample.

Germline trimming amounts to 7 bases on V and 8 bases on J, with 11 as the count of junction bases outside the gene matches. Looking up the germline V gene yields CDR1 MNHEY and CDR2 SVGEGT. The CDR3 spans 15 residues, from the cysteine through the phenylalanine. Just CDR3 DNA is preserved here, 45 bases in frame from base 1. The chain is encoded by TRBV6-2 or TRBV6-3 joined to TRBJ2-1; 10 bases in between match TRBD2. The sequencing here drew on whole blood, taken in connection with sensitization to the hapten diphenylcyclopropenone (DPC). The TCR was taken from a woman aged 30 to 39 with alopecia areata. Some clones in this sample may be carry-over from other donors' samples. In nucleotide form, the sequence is TGTGCCAGCAAAAAAACGGGACTAGCGACCCATGAGCAGTTCTTC. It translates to CASKKTGLATHEQFF.